These T cell receptor beta chains were read from a single sample in a study of blood T cell repertoires in COVID-19. Only in-frame clones appear in the TCRdb table, and some are missing; sequencing was by immunoSEQ multiplex PCR. The table includes about 140,000 clones, about four fifths detected once. The sequencing input was peripheral blood. The receptors shown here come from a human donor in a cohort sampled during active COVID-19. CDR3s include the opening cysteine and the closing phenylalanine or tryptophan. Fields, in order: D gene, V gene, CDR3 protein. The D gene is left open where the match is weak.

D gene: -
V gene: TRBV7-9
CDR3 protein: CASSYTFTEAFF

D gene: -
V gene: TRBV11-3
CDR3 protein: CASSLDGLGRTGELFF

D gene: -
V gene: TRBV7-2
CDR3 protein: CASSLGGGVGKDTEAFF

D gene: TRBD1
V gene: TRBV7-9
CDR3 protein: CASSLPRDRVQYF

D gene: TRBD2
V gene: TRBV9
CDR3 protein: CASSPRLAGGQNEQFF

D gene: TRBD2
V gene: TRBV2
CDR3 protein: CASIWLAGETQYF

D gene: -
V gene: TRBV7-2
CDR3 protein: CASSLNSPWSRSYNEQFF

D gene: TRBD1
V gene: TRBV28
CDR3 protein: CASSLLTGGLNTEAFF

D gene: -
V gene: TRBV27
CDR3 protein: CASQRGGVPYEQYF

D gene: TRBD2
V gene: TRBV5-1
CDR3 protein: CASSPRSLAGGLNTQYF

D gene: -
V gene: TRBV27
CDR3 protein: CASSLSPGSIRGTKNIQYF

D gene: TRBD1
V gene: TRBV5-1
CDR3 protein: CASSLASTGGAETQYF

D gene: -
V gene: TRBV11-3
CDR3 protein: CASSSYTGELFF

D gene: -
V gene: TRBV9
CDR3 protein: CASSSQRSSGNTIYF

D gene: -
V gene: TRBV28
CDR3 protein: CASSLSHRPNTEAFF

D gene: -
V gene: TRBV5-1
CDR3 protein: CASSLAGNQPQHF

D gene: -
V gene: TRBV3-1/TRBV3-2
CDR3 protein: CASSRQPVVAGELFF

D gene: TRBD2
V gene: TRBV2
CDR3 protein: CASNLAGVGNIQYF

D gene: -
V gene: TRBV6-5
CDR3 protein: CASSPRQGGEQFF

D gene: TRBD2
V gene: TRBV20-1
CDR3 protein: CSASGSGKSPATGELFF

D gene: -
V gene: TRBV2
CDR3 protein: CASSFRLAYEQYF

D gene: TRBD2
V gene: TRBV7-2
CDR3 protein: CASSFSGGLSTDTQYF

D gene: -
V gene: TRBV24-1
CDR3 protein: CATSRGGSYNEQFF

D gene: TRBD1
V gene: TRBV6-6
CDR3 protein: CASGRLGTDSGNTIYF

D gene: -
V gene: TRBV14
CDR3 protein: CASSQVRSYEQYF

D gene: -
V gene: TRBV7-2
CDR3 protein: CASSSPGGTQYF

D gene: TRBD2
V gene: TRBV11-2
CDR3 protein: CASSSQGTSWETQYF

D gene: TRBD2
V gene: TRBV7-8
CDR3 protein: CASSLAGRRGYYEQYF